Sequencing of this T cell receptor beta chain was carried out in a study of blood T cell repertoires in COVID-19 (TCRdb year 2020). For the study in its entirety: The collaborator samples originated in the United States, Italy and Spain and spanned the acute and convalescent phases of COVID-19. The samples were drawn from the first 160 participants of the ongoing ImmuneRACE study and from 1,254 subjects provided by 6 global collaborators. Sample metadata almost always included a de-identified subject ID, COVID-19 status, age in years and sex. The repertoires were released in a freely available public database intended as a resource for research on the immune response to SARS-CoV-2. Where HLA class I and class II types were available, the types were taken from metadata supplied by the sample provider, not from assay-based typing. Deeply sampled blood TCRbeta repertoires from subjects exposed to, actively infected with, or recovered from COVID-19 were included in the dataset. The material from the prospective study consisted of cDNA or gDNA derived from T cells, B-cell-depleted T cells, or PBMCs. What the work shows at the level of the full study, not this receptor alone: The quantity of clinical and demographic metadata differed by source and by participant and was supplied without curation.

Whole blood was collected in K2EDTA tubes by collaborating institutions according to the institutions' own protocols. For TCRbeta analysis, collaborators shipped samples in one of three forms: frozen whole blood, isolated PBMCs, or DNA extracted from either of those sample types. The immunoSEQ Assay, a bias-controlled multiplex PCR, was used to amplify TCRbeta CDR3 regions from genomic DNA. The paper's processing steps were these. Within the assay, amplification of reference gene primers was used to estimate how many nucleated cells each sample contained. To quantify the absolute abundance of each unique TCRbeta CDR3 rearrangement, sequence reads were collapsed and filtered. For each sample, productive Simpson clonality was calculated by taking the square root of Simpson's diversity index across productive rearrangements. This immuneACCESS table, as held by TCRdb, lists in-frame sequences with V and J called but not all clones. Of the missing ones, under half trace to an unresolved V gene in checked studies; the others have no known cause. The V and J calls and clone size were taken over from that table, and D and trimming were inferred from the DNA. This sample lists 56,000 or so clones; around 84% were detected once. Around 28% of the sample rests with the top ten.

For CDR1 and CDR2, the germline V gene lists KGHSH and LQKENI. The germline V and J ends show losses of 2 bases and 2 bases respectively, and no gene match explains 2 bases of the junction. The CDR3 spans 15 residues, from the cysteine through the phenylalanine. Here the CDR3 DNA is all that survives: 45 bases in frame from base 1. A word on this clone: Its antigen specificity is not known. No base qualities exist here, and no much larger clone lies one base off it.

The V and J genes are TRBV18 and TRBJ1-3, with 8 middle bases fitting TRBD1. The sample taken for sequencing was peripheral blood. The TCR comes from a human donor in a cohort sampled during active COVID-19. The base sequence is TGTGCCAGCTCACCAAGACAGGGGACTGGAAACACCATATATTTT. Translated, it reads CASSPRQGTGNTIYF.